Listed below are T cell receptor beta chains from one sample, sequenced in a study of blood T cell repertoires in COVID-19. Data came from immunoSEQ multiplex PCR; TCRdb stores just in-frame clones and leaves some out. The profile shows 55,000 to 70,000 clones, 91% of them singletons. The sample was peripheral blood. These receptors came from a man aged 35 to 55 with COVID-19, enrolled during active disease. Each CDR3 is given with its conserved first and last residue.

J gene | V gene | CDR3 protein
TRBJ2-3 | TRBV6-1 | CASSARDSPRTDTQYF
TRBJ2-3 | TRBV7-2 | CASSSGGAYTQYF
TRBJ2-2 | TRBV13 | CASSFNRRFAGELFF
TRBJ2-3 | TRBV3-1/TRBV3-2 | CASSQVSSGGTDTQYF
TRBJ2-7 | TRBV7-9 | CASSLTGSVGREQYF
TRBJ2-7 | TRBV7-6 | CASSSDRGLSYEQYF
TRBJ2-5 | TRBV5-1 | CASSPGTIYQETQYF
TRBJ2-7 | TRBV6-2/TRBV6-3 | CASSYLGLAEYEQYF
TRBJ1-1 | TRBV6-5 | CASSRGRLNTEAFF
TRBJ2-7 | TRBV2 | CATPSSGGYEQYF
TRBJ2-5 | TRBV3-1/TRBV3-2 | CASSPNRGLGTQYF
TRBJ1-2 | TRBV6-6 | CASRDREVGYTF
TRBJ2-4 | TRBV5-4 | CASSLGGAAGEENIQYF
TRBJ2-5 | TRBV2 | CASVEWQETQYF
TRBJ2-7 | TRBV5-1 | CASSFGQGRPILSYEQYF
TRBJ1-4 | TRBV15 | CATSGLGQGDEKLFF
TRBJ1-4 | TRBV5-1 | CASSIRGLYNEKLFF
TRBJ2-3 | TRBV5-1 | CASSRGQGAGSDTQYF
TRBJ2-7 | TRBV5-1 | CASSVTQGAREQYF
TRBJ1-2 | TRBV10-1 | CASSAGKDYGYTF
TRBJ2-7 | TRBV7-9 | CASSLMGGGGDEQYF
TRBJ2-4 | TRBV4-1 | CASSQLWGGDAKNIQYF
TRBJ1-6 | TRBV25-1 | CASSDHRTGSGSPLHF
TRBJ2-5 | TRBV18 | CASSDYGTGFETQYF
TRBJ2-7 | TRBV9 | CASSVGDRYEQYF
TRBJ2-7 | TRBV20-1 | CSASSPAGVYEQYF
TRBJ2-2 | TRBV5-8 | CASSNRVTTGELFF
TRBJ2-1 | TRBV28 | CASMGLAGRGEFF
TRBJ2-1 | TRBV5-1 | CASSSYGLAGGTNEQFF
TRBJ2-7 | TRBV25-1 | CASATGGREQYF
TRBJ1-1 | TRBV30 | CASVGDRNTEAFF
TRBJ2-5 | TRBV3-1/TRBV3-2 | CASSWLAGVGLKETQYF
TRBJ2-2 | TRBV5-1 | CASRLTRVAGELFF
TRBJ1-4 | TRBV5-1 | CASSLEPLAPNEKLFF
TRBJ1-3 | TRBV6-5 | CASSYSSATRNTIYF
TRBJ1-1 | TRBV19 | CASSDSGQGNTEAFF
TRBJ2-1 | TRBV3-1/TRBV3-2 | CASSTMSTGFHEQFF
TRBJ2-7 | TRBV5-5 | CASSLASSAQGLYEQYF
TRBJ2-5 | TRBV30 | CAWSPGLAGGAETQYF
TRBJ1-6 | TRBV6-4 | CASSDIGASSPLHF
TRBJ1-2 | TRBV5-6 | CASSNRDRVDGYTF
TRBJ2-2 | TRBV9 | CASSSTGTLRGELFF
TRBJ2-5 | TRBV6-6 | CASRRAQGTQETQYF
TRBJ2-5 | TRBV6-5 | CASISGHPQETQYF
TRBJ2-4 | TRBV21-1 | CASSNSSGASGGNIQYF
TRBJ2-3 | TRBV5-1 | CASSFDSEDTQYF
TRBJ2-2 | TRBV6-2/TRBV6-3 | CASRPSGVRAGELFF
TRBJ2-1 | TRBV7-2 | CASSPGTGYNEQFF
TRBJ2-7 | TRBV13 | CASSSLAGAYSYEQYF
TRBJ2-1 | TRBV11-1 | CASSWGTGYNEQFF
TRBJ1-2 | TRBV18 | CASSPGQGRYGYTF
TRBJ2-3 | TRBV5-1 | CASSQTGHGSDTQYF
TRBJ1-1 | TRBV19 | CASSKRGQGNTEAFF
TRBJ1-1 | TRBV7-3 | CASSLRAGRNTEAFF
TRBJ1-5 | TRBV19 | CASSISLSNQPQHF
TRBJ1-5 | TRBV29-1 | CSVGNEGNQPQHF
TRBJ2-7 | TRBV27 | CASRTGSSLYEQYF
TRBJ1-1 | TRBV3-1/TRBV3-2 | CASSHPTGGADTEAFF
TRBJ2-7 | TRBV5-1 | CASSLVGGQNEQYF